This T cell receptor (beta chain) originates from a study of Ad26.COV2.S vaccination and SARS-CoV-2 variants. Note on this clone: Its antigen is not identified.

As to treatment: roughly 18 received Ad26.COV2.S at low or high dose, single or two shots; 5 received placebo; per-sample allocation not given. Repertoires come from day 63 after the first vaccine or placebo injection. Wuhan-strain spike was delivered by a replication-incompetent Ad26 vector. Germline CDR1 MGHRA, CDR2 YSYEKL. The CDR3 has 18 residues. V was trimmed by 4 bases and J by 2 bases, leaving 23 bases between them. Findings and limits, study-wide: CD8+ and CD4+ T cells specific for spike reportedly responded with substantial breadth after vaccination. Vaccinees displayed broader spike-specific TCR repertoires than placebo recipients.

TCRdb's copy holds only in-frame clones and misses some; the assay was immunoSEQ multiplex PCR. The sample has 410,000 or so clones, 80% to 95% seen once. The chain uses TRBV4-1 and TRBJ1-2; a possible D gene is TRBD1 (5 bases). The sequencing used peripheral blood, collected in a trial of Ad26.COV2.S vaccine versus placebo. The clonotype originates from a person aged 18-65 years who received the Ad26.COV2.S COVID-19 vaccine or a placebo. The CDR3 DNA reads TGCGCCAGCAGCCCAGACGAGGCAGGGACCGATAGAAACTATGGCTACACCTTC. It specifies CASSPDEAGTDRNYGYTF.